The 19 T cell receptor beta chains below come from one sample, sequenced in a study of cytotoxic CD8 clonotypes in ibrutinib-treated CLL. Assay used: immunoSEQ multiplex PCR; TCRdb lists only in-frame clones, some missing. In the table there are just over 200,000 clones, just over 70% of which are singletons. The sample here was PBMCs, taken after 12 months of ibrutinib treatment. All receptors derive from a human donor with chronic lymphocytic leukemia.

The V call is TRBV30, the J call TRBJ2-1, with D possibly being TRBD1 or TRBD2 (5 bases each). V was shortened by 1 base and J by 4 bases, with 11 bases between the two germline ends. The CDR3 contains 14 residues. Germline lookup yields CDR1 GTSNPN and CDR2 SVGIG (reference sequence). CDR3 in DNA: TGTGCCTGGAGTGCCGGGACCCAGTACAATGAGCAGTTCTTC. Translated: CAWSAGTQYNEQFF. Full variable domain (missing parts from reference TRBV30 and TRBJ2-1): SQTIHQWPATLVQPVGSPLSLECTVEGTSNPNLYWYRQAAGRGLQLLFYSVGIGQISSEVPQNLSASRPQDRQFILSSKKLLLSDSGFYLCAWSAGTQYNEQFFGPGTRLTVL.

Only one count was recorded for this clone. The rearrangement uses TRBV14 and TRBJ1-1; the D gene is possibly TRBD1 (6 bases). With 3 bases removed from V and 1 base from J, the gap between germline ends came to 24 bases. This CDR3 has 19 residues. Germline assignment: CDR1 SGHDN and CDR2 FVKESK. The CDR3 loop is CASSQGGLIDSQKNTEAFF. CDR3 coding DNA: TGTGCCAGCAGCCAGGGGGGCCTAATAGACAGCCAAAAGAACACTGAAGCTTTCTTT. Drawing the rest from reference TRBV14 and TRBJ1-1, the complete variable domain is EAGVTQFPSHSVIEKGQTVTLRCDPISGHDNLYWYRRVMGKEIKFLLHFVKESKQDESGMPNNRFLAERTGGTYSTLKVQPAELEDSGVYFCASSQGGLIDSQKNTEAFFGQGTRLTVV.

V and J are TRBV18 and TRBJ2-1, with TRBD1 matching 10 bases. This CDR3 comprises 14 residues. The ends lost 3 bases at V and 6 bases at J; junction bases unmatched: 2. Germline CDR1 and CDR2: KGHSH and LQKENI. The CDR3 coding sequence is TGTGCCAGCTCACCCGGGACAGGGGTCAATGAGCAGTTCTTC. Residues: CASSPGTGVNEQFF.

Only a few counts were recorded for this clone. The chain carries TRBV13 and TRBJ1-5, with D unresolved. The CDR3 runs 14 residues. Germline V gives CDR1 PRHDT, CDR2 FYEKMQ (reference sequence). V was clipped by 0 bases and J by 1 base, with 4 bases between them. The CDR3 DNA reads TGTGCCAGCAGCTTAGGGCACAGCAATCAGCCCCAGCATTTT. It translates to CASSLGHSNQPQHF.

The chain links TRBV14 to TRBJ2-2, with TRBD2 matching over 11 bases. Germline lookup yields CDR1 SGHDN and CDR2 FVKESK. The CDR3 length is 18 residues. V gave up 4 bases and J gave up 0 bases; unmatched junction bases: 7. DNA for the CDR3: TGTGCCAGCAGCCCCCGGACTAGCGGGCACTCGAACACCGGGGAGCTGTTTTTT. Amino acids: CASSPRTSGHSNTGELFF.

This clone was observed a single time. The V call is TRBV7-2, the J call TRBJ1-6, with TRBD1 matching over 11 bases. Germline CDR1 and CDR2: SGHTA and FQGNSA. CDR3 size: 19 residues. With V trimmed by 5 bases and J by 0 bases, 9 bases remained unmatched. CDR3 nucleotides: TGTGCCAGCAGCCCCTCCGGGACAGGGGGAAGCTCCTATAATTCACCCCTCCACTTT. Protein: CASSPSGTGGSSYNSPLHF. Full variable domain (remainder filled in from reference TRBV7-2 and TRBJ1-6): GAGVSQSPSNKVTEKGKDVELRCDPISGHTALYWYRQSLGQGLEFLIYFQGNSAPDKSGLPSDRFSAERTGGSVSTLTIQRTQQEDSAVYLCASSPSGTGGSSYNSPLHFGNGTRLTVT.

The genes are TRBV15 and TRBJ1-1; perhaps TRBD1 as D (5 bases). This CDR3 is 14 amino acids long. V lost 4 bases, J lost 1 base, and 10 bases lay in between. Per germline, CDR1 LNHNV and CDR2 YYDKDF (reference sequence). This CDR3 is CATSTLGGNTEAFF. The CDR3 coding sequence is TGTGCCACCAGCACCTTGGGGGGGAACACTGAAGCTTTCTTT. The variable domain in full, completed from reference TRBV15 and TRBJ1-1, reads DAMVIQNPRYQVTQFGKPVTLSCSQTLNHNVMYWYQQKSSQAPKLLFHYYDKDFNNEADTPDNFQSRRPNTSFCFLDIRSPGLGDTAMYLCATSTLGGNTEAFFGQGTRLTVV.

The chain links TRBV6-5 to TRBJ2-7; the match to TRBD2 covers 10 bases. The trim removed 2 bases at V and 2 bases at J, leaving 0 bases unmatched. The CDR3 is made up of 14 amino acids. Germline loops: CDR1 MNHEY, CDR2 SVGAGI. In DNA form, the CDR3 reads TGTGCCAGCAGTTACACTAGCGGGGCCTACGAGCAGTACTTC. Residues: CASSYTSGAYEQYF.

CDR3 in amino acids: CASSDTTTGENTGELFF. CDR3 bases: TGTGCCAGCAGTGACACAACGACAGGGGAGAACACCGGGGAGCTGTTTTTT. The chain is built from TRBV2 and TRBJ2-2, with 8 bases matching TRBD1. CDR3 length: 17 residues. Germline V lookup: CDR1 SNHLY, CDR2 FYNNEI. The V and J ends lost 3 bases and 1 base, in that order; junction bases with no gene match: 7.

The rearrangement links TRBV18 to TRBJ2-7, with D hard to call. This CDR3 contains 12 residues. Germline V lookup: CDR1 KGHSH, CDR2 LQKENI. Trimming took 6 bases from V and 3 from J, leaving 9 bases between them. The CDR3 is CASSQDGYEQYF. CDR3 DNA: TGTGCCAGCTCCCAGGACGGCTACGAGCAGTACTTC. The full variable domain, completed using reference TRBV18 and TRBJ2-7, is NAGVMQNPRHLVRRRGQEARLRCSPMKGHSHVYWYRQLPEEGLKFMVYLQKENIIDESGMPKERFSAEFPKEGPSILRIQQVVRGDSAAYFCASSQDGYEQYFGPGTRLTVT.

V and J are TRBV4-1 and TRBJ1-5, with unresolved D. The germline V and J ends were trimmed by 1 base and 3 bases, with 10 bases remaining between them. The CDR3 totals 15 residues. Looked up from germline, CDR1 is MGHRA and CDR2 is YSYEKL. CDR3 nucleotides: TGCGCCAGCAGCCAAGGGTACAGTTTCAATCAGCCCCAGCATTTT. It codes for CASSQGYSFNQPQHF.

The chain links TRBV5-1 to TRBJ1-1; perhaps TRBD1 as D (5 bases). The V and J ends lost 4 bases and 1 base respectively, with 11 bases between them. This CDR3 contains 14 residues. Germline lookup yields CDR1 SGHRS and CDR2 YFSETQ. Here the CDR3 reads CASSGVTANTEAFF. As DNA, the CDR3 is TGCGCCAGCAGCGGAGTGACAGCGAACACTGAAGCTTTCTTT. The full variable domain, rest sourced from reference TRBV5-1 and TRBJ1-1, is KAGVTQTPRYLIKTRGQQVTLSCSPISGHRSVSWYQQTPGQGLQFLFEYFSETQRNKGNFPGRFSGRQFSNSRSEMNVSTLELGDSALYLCASSGVTANTEAFFGQGTRLTVV.

The rearrangement uses TRBV6-1 and TRBJ1-5; D unclear. The CDR3 has 14 residues. Per germline, CDR1 MNHNS and CDR2 SASEGT. The ends were cut back, 7 bases at V and 1 base at J, with 11 bases in the middle. This CDR3 reads CASNGQFSNQPQHF. The CDR3 nucleotides are TGTGCCAGCAACGGCCAGTTCAGCAATCAGCCCCAGCATTTT.

This chain joins TRBV27 and TRBJ2-7; unclear D gene. The CDR3 length is 11 residues. Germline CDR1 is MNHEY and CDR2 is SMNVEV (reference sequence). Trimming took off 4 bases at V and 7 bases at J, with 8 bases between the two ends. CDR3 region: CASSYEMEQYF. In DNA form, the CDR3 reads TGTGCCAGCAGTTACGAGATGGAGCAGTACTTC.

The table lists this clone with a count of one. This rearrangement joins TRBV27 to TRBJ2-3; D is perhaps TRBD2 (5 bases). V lost 5 bases to trimming and J lost 1 base, with 19 bases between them. The germline CDR1 and CDR2 sequences are MNHEY and SMNVEV (reference sequence). The CDR3 has 17 amino acids. The CDR3 nucleotides read TGTGCCAGCAGTCTAACCCCCCTCGGAGGCCGCACAGATACGCAGTATTTT. Amino acid sequence: CASSLTPLGGRTDTQYF.

The chain joins TRBV5-1 to TRBJ2-3, with 12 bases that match TRBD2. The CDR3 runs to 15 residues. Germline lookup yields CDR1 SGHRS and CDR2 YFSETQ. Losses at the gene ends were 2 bases for V and 6 bases for J; bases not matched to a gene: 4. The DNA of the CDR3 is TGCGCCAGCAGCTTACCCCTAGCGGGGGGGGATACGCAGTATTTT. Amino acids: CASSLPLAGGDTQYF.

This chain connects TRBV30 to TRBJ2-1; a weak D match, TRBD1 (6 bases). Trimming left V 1 base short and J 5 bases short, with 15 bases between. CDR1 GTSNPN and CDR2 SVGIG come from the germline V gene (reference sequence). The CDR3 has 15 amino acids. CDR3 residues: CAWSDSGHLNNEQFF. The CDR3 bases are TGTGCCTGGAGTGACTCGGGACACCTCAACAATGAGCAGTTCTTC. Looking up the rest from reference TRBV30 and TRBJ2-1 gives the full variable domain: SQTIHQWPATLVQPVGSPLSLECTVEGTSNPNLYWYRQAAGRGLQLLFYSVGIGQISSEVPQNLSASRPQDRQFILSSKKLLLSDSGFYLCAWSDSGHLNNEQFFGPGTRLTVL.

The chain recombines TRBV28 with TRBJ2-7, with D perhaps being TRBD1 or TRBD2 (5 bases each). The CDR3 spans 13 residues. CDR1 and CDR2 from the germline V gene are MDHEN and SYDVKM. Trimming pared 2 bases from V and 4 bases from J, leaving 9 bases between. In DNA form, the CDR3 reads TGTGCCAGCAGTTTAAGGGGAGTATACGAGCAGTACTTC. Translated, it gives CASSLRGVYEQYF.

The V call is TRBV6-5, the J call TRBJ1-6; D is unresolved. The CDR3 extends over 16 amino acids. Germline-derived CDR1 and CDR2 are MNHEY and SVGAGI. Trimming cost V 2 bases and J 9 bases, with 17 bases left between them. In DNA, the CDR3 is TGTGCCAGCAGTTACCGGTACGAGGGTCTGGGTTCACCCCTCCACTTT. Protein: CASSYRYEGLGSPLHF.